This TCR beta chain is from a study of graft-versus-host responses after intestinal transplantation. Germline CDR1 and CDR2: SGHTS and YDEGEE. CDR3 length equals 14 residues. V shed 4 bases and J shed 3 bases, with 14 bases lying between them. Of note for this clone: What it recognizes is unknown.

Sequencing used immunoSEQ multiplex PCR; TCRdb keeps in-frame clones, though not all of them. The top ten hold roughly 0.18% of the sample, which has about 88,000 clones, approximately 94% seen once. The receptor comes from a human donor who was the organ donor for an intestinal transplant. The genes are TRBV5-8 and TRBJ2-7, with D hard to call. The sample in question was unstimulated CD4+ T cells sorted from spleen or lymph node cells, obtained before transplant. The CDR3 region has the DNA TGTGCCAGCAGCCCACATGGAATTAACTACGAGCAGTACTTC. Its protein is CASSPHGINYEQYF.